One and the same sample provided the 17 T cell receptor beta chains below, sequenced in a study of T cell responses to AZD1222 COVID-19 vaccine. The repertoire was sequenced with immunoSEQ multiplex PCR; TCRdb's copy has only in-frame clones and lacks some. The table has over 65,000 clones, more than 70% seen once; the top ten hold about 5.4%. Sequenced here: peripheral blood, sampled 28 days after the second AZD1222 dose. These TCRs come from an adult who received the AZD1222 COVID-19 vaccine.

This chain connects TRBV27 to TRBJ2-7, with D possibly TRBD1 on 6 matching bases. V lost 6 bases, J lost 2 bases, and 11 bases lay in between. The CDR3 runs 13 residues. Germline CDR1 is MNHEY and CDR2 is SMNVEV (reference sequence). In DNA form, the CDR3 reads TGTGCCAGCAGCGCGGACAGAGCCTACGAGCAGTACTTC. Amino acid sequence: CASSADRAYEQYF.

The chain carries TRBV7-2 and TRBJ2-2; D is unclear. Germline V gene data show CDR1 as SGHTA and CDR2 as FQGNSA. This CDR3 region has 15 residues. V was pared by 5 bases and J by 2 bases, with 12 bases between. The DNA for the CDR3 is TGTGCCAGCAGCCCTTTGGTCGGAAACACCGGGGAGCTGTTTTTT. Its protein product is CASSPLVGNTGELFF.

This chain joins TRBV19 and TRBJ2-2; 13 bases are shared with TRBD2. V lost 1 base and J lost 6; bases outside the gene matches: 2. The CDR3 spans 16 residues. The germline V gene has CDR1 LNHDA and CDR2 SQIVND (reference sequence). The CDR3 DNA is TGTGCCAGTAGTATAGGGACTAGCGGGGGCCCCGGGGAGCTGTTTTTT. Translating gives CASSIGTSGGPGELFF.

The chain recombines TRBV4-3 with TRBJ2-3, with 11 bases lining up with TRBD2. The CDR3 has 15 amino acids. V was clipped by 3 bases and J by 6 bases; unmatched bases: 5. Looked up from germline, CDR1 is LGHNA and CDR2 is YSLEER. CDR3 nucleotides: TGCGCCAGCAGCCAGCCTAGCGGGGGGTTGGATACGCAGTATTTT. This sequence encodes CASSQPSGGLDTQYF.

The chain is built from TRBV21-1 and TRBJ2-5; the table gives TRBD2 as D, unverified against the DNA. TRBV21-1 is marked as a pseudogene. CDR3 length: 17 amino acids. The CDR3 region has the DNA TGTGCCAACCTCCAGATCTCGAGCGAACGTAACCAAGAGACCCAGTACTTC. This gives the protein CANLQISSERNQETQYF.

The J gene is TRBJ2-3, the V gene TRBV15, with 7 bases identical to TRBD2. In germline, CDR1 is LNHNV, CDR2 YYDKDF (reference sequence). V shed 3 bases and J 0 bases; nucleotides not matched to a gene: 9. The CDR3 loop spans 17 amino acids. This chain's CDR3 is CATSSGSGGTSTDTQYF. DNA for the CDR3: TGTGCCACCAGCAGCGGGTCCGGGGGGACTAGCACAGATACGCAGTATTTT.

The J gene is TRBJ2-7, the V gene TRBV7-9; possible D gene TRBD2, 5 bases. This CDR3 has 16 amino acids. Per germline, CDR1 SEHNR and CDR2 FQNEAQ (reference sequence). V lost 1 base and J lost 2, with 15 bases in between. The CDR3 reads CASSLGRGSPTYEQYF. In DNA form, the CDR3 reads TGTGCCAGCAGCTTAGGGCGAGGGAGTCCCACCTACGAGCAGTACTTC.

The V and J genes are TRBV6-2 or TRBV6-3 and TRBJ2-7, with D unresolved. The CDR3 spans 13 residues. The V end was cut by 4 bases, the J end by 6 bases, with 13 bases between. CDR1 is MNHEY and CDR2 is SVGEGT in the germline V gene. The CDR3 region is CASSWVEIGEQYF. The CDR3 DNA sequence: TGTGCCAGCAGTTGGGTGGAAATAGGCGAGCAGTACTTC.

This chain links TRBV19 with TRBJ1-2; D perhaps matches TRBD1 (6 bases). The V gene lost 5 bases and the J gene lost 8 bases, with 12 bases spanning the gap. Germline V gene sequence: CDR1 LNHDA, CDR2 SQIVND (reference sequence). The CDR3 runs 12 residues. CDR3 sequence reads: CASSLQGGGYTF. The CDR3 coding sequence is TGTGCCAGTAGTCTACAGGGAGGAGGCTACACCTTC.

The genes are TRBV30 and TRBJ2-5, with TRBD1 identical over 10 bases. The CDR3 is made up of 14 amino acids. After removal of 3 bases from V and 3 bases from J, the junction contained 4 bases not matched to a gene. The germline gives CDR1 GTSNPN, CDR2 SVGIG (reference sequence). CDR3 DNA: TGTGCCTGGAGGGGACAGGGGCGGGAAGAGACCCAGTACTTC. This codes for CAWRGQGREETQYF.

This chain links TRBV12-3 or TRBV12-4 with TRBJ2-3, with 8 bases matching TRBD1. CDR3 size: 13 residues. V lost 6 bases and J lost 3; bases outside the gene matches: 2. DNA for the CDR3: TGTGCCAGCAGACGGACAGGGACAGATACGCAGTATTTT. Its translation is CASRRTGTDTQYF.

The chain recombines TRBV27 with TRBJ2-1, with 11 bases that match TRBD1. J gave up 8 bases and V 7 bases, and 13 bases lay outside the gene matches. Germline loops: CDR1 MNHEY, CDR2 SMNVEV (reference sequence). This CDR3 has 16 amino acids. This CDR3 is CASTRWTGGARDEQFF. The CDR3 DNA reads as TGTGCCAGCACCCGTTGGACAGGGGGCGCCCGGGATGAGCAGTTCTTC.

The chain uses TRBV4-1 and TRBJ2-4, with 11 bases fitting TRBD2. Germline lookup yields CDR1 MGHRA and CDR2 YSYEKL. This CDR3 has 15 residues. J lost 5 bases, V lost 4 bases, and 4 bases had no gene match. The CDR3 sequence: CASSRIAGGQNIQYF. The CDR3 nucleotides read TGCGCCAGCAGCCGCATAGCGGGGGGGCAAAACATTCAGTACTTC.

V and J are TRBV6-6 and TRBJ1-6; D remains unclear. This CDR3 is 16 amino acids long. V was pared by 8 bases and J by 7 bases, with 21 bases between. The germline V gene has CDR1 MNHNY and CDR2 SVGAGI (reference sequence). CDR3 DNA: TGTGCCAGCCTCCCTTCCAAGGGAAGTGGGAATTCACCCCTCCACTTT. It translates to CASLPSKGSGNSPLHF.

The V and J genes are TRBV4-1 and TRBJ2-1, with 8 bases identical to TRBD1. The CDR3 extends over 16 amino acids. The J segment lost 7 bases and the V segment lost 4 bases, leaving 12 bases of the junction unmatched. The germline V gene encodes CDR1 MGHRA and CDR2 YSYEKL. The CDR3 sequence: CASSPAARTGTNEQFF. The CDR3 region has the DNA TGCGCCAGCAGCCCAGCGGCCAGGACAGGGACAAATGAGCAGTTCTTC.

The V and J genes are TRBV28 and TRBJ1-1, with 8 bases matching TRBD1. The CDR3 has 14 residues. After removal of 5 bases from V and 5 bases from J, the junction contained 7 bases not matched to a gene. Germline V gene lookup returns CDR1 MDHEN and CDR2 SYDVKM. The CDR3 DNA follows: TGTGCCAGCAGTACCAGGGGGCGAGGGACTGAAGCTTTCTTT. The encoded protein is CASSTRGRGTEAFF.

J is TRBJ1-2 and V is TRBV27, with D maybe TRBD1 (5 bases). The germline V gene has CDR1 MNHEY and CDR2 SMNVEV (reference sequence). The CDR3 runs to 15 residues. Trimming pared 3 bases from V and 0 bases from J, leaving 11 bases between. The CDR3 sequence: CASSFGRGTNYGYTF. The CDR3 DNA follows: TGTGCCAGCAGTTTCGGGAGGGGTACTAACTATGGCTACACCTTC.